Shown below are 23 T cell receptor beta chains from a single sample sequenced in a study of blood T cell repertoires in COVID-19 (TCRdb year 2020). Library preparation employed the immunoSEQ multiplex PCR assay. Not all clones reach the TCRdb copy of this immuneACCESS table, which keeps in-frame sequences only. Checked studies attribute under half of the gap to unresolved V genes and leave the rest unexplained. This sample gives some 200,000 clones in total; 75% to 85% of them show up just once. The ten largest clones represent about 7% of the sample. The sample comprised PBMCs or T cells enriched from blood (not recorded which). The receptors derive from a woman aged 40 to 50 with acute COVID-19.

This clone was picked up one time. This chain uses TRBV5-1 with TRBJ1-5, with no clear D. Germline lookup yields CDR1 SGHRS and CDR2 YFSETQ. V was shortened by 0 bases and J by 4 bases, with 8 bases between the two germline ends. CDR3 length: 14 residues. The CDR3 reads CASSLDPGNQPQHF. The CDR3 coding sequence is TGCGCCAGCAGCTTGGATCCCGGTAATCAGCCCCAGCATTTT. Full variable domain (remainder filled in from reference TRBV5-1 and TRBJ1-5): KAGVTQTPRYLIKTRGQQVTLSCSPISGHRSVSWYQQTPGQGLQFLFEYFSETQRNKGNFPGRFSGRQFSNSRSEMNVSTLELGDSALYLCASSLDPGNQPQHFGDGTRLSIL.

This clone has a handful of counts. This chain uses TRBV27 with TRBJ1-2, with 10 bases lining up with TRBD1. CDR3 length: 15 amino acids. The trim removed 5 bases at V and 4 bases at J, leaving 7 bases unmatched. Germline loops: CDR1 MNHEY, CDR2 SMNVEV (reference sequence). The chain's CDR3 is CASSVRGTGAYGYTF. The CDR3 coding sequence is TGTGCCAGCAGTGTCCGCGGGACAGGGGCCTATGGCTACACCTTC.

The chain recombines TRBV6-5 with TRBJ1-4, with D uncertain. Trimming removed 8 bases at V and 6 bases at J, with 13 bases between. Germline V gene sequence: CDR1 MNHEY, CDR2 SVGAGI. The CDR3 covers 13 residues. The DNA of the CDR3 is TGTGCCAGCGGGCCGGGATGGGATGAAAAACTGTTTTTT. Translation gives CASGPGWDEKLFF.

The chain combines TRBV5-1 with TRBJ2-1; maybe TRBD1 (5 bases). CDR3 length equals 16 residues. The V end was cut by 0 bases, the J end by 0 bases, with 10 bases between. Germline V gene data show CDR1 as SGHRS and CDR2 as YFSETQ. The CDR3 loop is CASSLALGVSYNEQFF. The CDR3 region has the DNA TGCGCCAGCAGCTTGGCCCTAGGGGTCTCCTACAATGAGCAGTTCTTC.

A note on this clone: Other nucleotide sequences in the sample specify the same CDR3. CDR3 DNA: TGCGCCAGCAGCTTGGATCTTGCAACTAATGAAAAACTGTTTTTT. Protein sequence: CASSLDLATNEKLFF. The V gene is TRBV5-1, the J gene TRBJ1-4; D is unclear. Per the germline V gene, CDR1 is SGHRS and CDR2 is YFSETQ. The CDR3 has 15 amino acids. Trimming removed 0 bases from V and 0 bases from J, with 6 bases in between.

The CDR3 bases are TGTGCCAGCAGTTCCAAGCTTGGGGGCCTGAACACTGAAGCTTTCTTT. Its translation: CASSSKLGGLNTEAFF. The chain recombines TRBV6-5 with TRBJ1-1; D is possibly TRBD1 (6 bases). The CDR3 has 16 amino acids. V lost 4 bases and J 0 bases, leaving 15 bases between the germline ends. Germline V gene lookup returns CDR1 MNHEY and CDR2 SVGAGI.

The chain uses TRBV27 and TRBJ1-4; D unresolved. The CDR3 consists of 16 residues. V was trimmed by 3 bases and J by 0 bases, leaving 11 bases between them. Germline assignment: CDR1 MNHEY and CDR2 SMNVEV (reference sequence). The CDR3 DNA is TGTGCCAGCAGTTTTGGCTTCCCAACAACTAATGAAAAACTGTTTTTT. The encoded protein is CASSFGFPTTNEKLFF.

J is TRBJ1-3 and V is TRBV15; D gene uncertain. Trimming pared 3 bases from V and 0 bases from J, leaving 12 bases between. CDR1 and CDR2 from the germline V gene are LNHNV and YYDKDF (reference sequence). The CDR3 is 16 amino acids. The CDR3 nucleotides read TGTGCCACCAGCAGGTCACGACAATTCTCTGGAAACACCATATATTTT. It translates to CATSRSRQFSGNTIYF.

The CDR3 DNA follows: TGTGCCAGCAGCCAAGATGCGGTAGCTAACTATGGCTACACCTTC. Protein: CASSQDAVANYGYTF. The chain combines TRBV3-1 (or the pseudogene TRBV3-2) with TRBJ1-2; D gene unclear. Germline V lookup: CDR1 LGHDT, CDR2 YNNKEL (reference sequence). Trimming took 0 bases from V and 0 from J, leaving 8 bases between them. The CDR3 loop spans 15 amino acids.

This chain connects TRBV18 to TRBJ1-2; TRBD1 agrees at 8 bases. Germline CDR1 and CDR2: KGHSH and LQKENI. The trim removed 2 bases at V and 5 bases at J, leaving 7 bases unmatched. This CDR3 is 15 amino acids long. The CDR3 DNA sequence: TGTGCCAGCTCACCATTGGGACAGGTCATATATGGCTACACCTTC. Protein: CASSPLGQVIYGYTF. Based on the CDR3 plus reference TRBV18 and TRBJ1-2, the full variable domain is NAGVMQNPRHLVRRRGQEARLRCSPMKGHSHVYWYRQLPEEGLKFMVYLQKENIIDESGMPKERFSAEFPKEGPSILRIQQVVRGDSAAYFCASSPLGQVIYGYTFGSGTRLTVV.

CDR3 amino acids: CASSVVGGNYGYTF. The CDR3 DNA reads TGTGCCAGCAGCGTAGTAGGGGGTAACTATGGCTACACCTTC. The genes are TRBV9 and TRBJ1-2, with D possibly matching TRBD1 (6 bases). The germline CDR1 and CDR2 sequences are SGDLS and YYNGEE. The length of the CDR3 is 14 residues. V lost 0 bases, J lost 1 base, and 7 bases lay in between.

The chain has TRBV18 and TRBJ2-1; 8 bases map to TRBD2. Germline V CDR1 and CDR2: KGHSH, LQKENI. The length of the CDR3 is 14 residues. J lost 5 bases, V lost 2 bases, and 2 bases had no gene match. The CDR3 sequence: CASSPEREHNEQFF. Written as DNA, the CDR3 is TGTGCCAGCTCACCAGAGCGGGAGCACAATGAGCAGTTCTTC.

CDR3 sequence: CASREDGAGPQHF. CDR3 in DNA: TGTGCCAGCAGGGAGGACGGCGCTGGGCCCCAGCATTTT. This chain connects TRBV28 to TRBJ1-5; D is unresolved. Germline CDR1 and CDR2: MDHEN and SYDVKM. Trimming left V 6 bases short and J 9 bases short, with 15 bases between. The CDR3 is made up of 13 amino acids.

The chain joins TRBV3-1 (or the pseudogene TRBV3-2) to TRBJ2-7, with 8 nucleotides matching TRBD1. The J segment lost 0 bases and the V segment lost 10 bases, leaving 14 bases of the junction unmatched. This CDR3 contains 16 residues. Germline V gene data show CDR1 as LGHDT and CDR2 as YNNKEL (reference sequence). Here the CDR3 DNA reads TGTGCCACCGGCAGACAGGGGACTTTCAGCTCCTACGAGCAGTACTTC. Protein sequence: CATGRQGTFSSYEQYF.

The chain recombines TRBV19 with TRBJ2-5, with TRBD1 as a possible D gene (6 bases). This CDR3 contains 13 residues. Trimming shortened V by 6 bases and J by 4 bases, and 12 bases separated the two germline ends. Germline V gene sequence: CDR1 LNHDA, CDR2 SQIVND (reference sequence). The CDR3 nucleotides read TGTGCCAGTAGCAGGGACATCATAGAGACCCAGTACTTC. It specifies CASSRDIIETQYF.

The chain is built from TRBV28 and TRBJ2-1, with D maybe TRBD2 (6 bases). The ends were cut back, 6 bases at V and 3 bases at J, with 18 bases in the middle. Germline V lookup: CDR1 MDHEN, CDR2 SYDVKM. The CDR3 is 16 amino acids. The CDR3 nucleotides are TGTGCCAGCAGAAGAGGAGGCGACGGGGGCTACAATGAGCAGTTCTTC. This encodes CASRRGGDGGYNEQFF.

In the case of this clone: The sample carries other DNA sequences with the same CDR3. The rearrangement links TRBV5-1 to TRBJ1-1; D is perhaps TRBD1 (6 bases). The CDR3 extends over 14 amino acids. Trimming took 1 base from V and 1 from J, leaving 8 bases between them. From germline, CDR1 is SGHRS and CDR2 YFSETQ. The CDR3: CASSLQGQNTEAFF. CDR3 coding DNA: TGCGCCAGCAGCTTGCAGGGACAGAACACTGAAGCTTTCTTT. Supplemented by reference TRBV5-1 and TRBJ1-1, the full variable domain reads KAGVTQTPRYLIKTRGQQVTLSCSPISGHRSVSWYQQTPGQGLQFLFEYFSETQRNKGNFPGRFSGRQFSNSRSEMNVSTLELGDSALYLCASSLQGQNTEAFFGQGTRLTVV.

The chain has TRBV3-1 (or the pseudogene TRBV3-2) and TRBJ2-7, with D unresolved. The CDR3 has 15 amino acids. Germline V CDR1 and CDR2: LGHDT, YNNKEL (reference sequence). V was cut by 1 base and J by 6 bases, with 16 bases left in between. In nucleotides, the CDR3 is TGTGCCAGCAGCCAAGCGGGTCTAATAGCTGCCGAGCAGTACTTC. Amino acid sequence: CASSQAGLIAAEQYF.

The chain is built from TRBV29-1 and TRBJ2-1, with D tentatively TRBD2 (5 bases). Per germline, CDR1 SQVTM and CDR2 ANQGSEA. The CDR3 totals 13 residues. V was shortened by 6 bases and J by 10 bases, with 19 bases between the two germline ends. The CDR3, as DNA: TGCAGCGTGCGGCGGGCAGGCCTCGGGGAGCAGTTCTTC. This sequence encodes CSVRRAGLGEQFF.

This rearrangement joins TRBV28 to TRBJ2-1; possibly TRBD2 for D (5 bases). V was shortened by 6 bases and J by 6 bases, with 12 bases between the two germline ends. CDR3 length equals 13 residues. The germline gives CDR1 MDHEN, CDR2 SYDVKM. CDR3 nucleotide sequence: TGTGCCAGCAGCCTGAGGGTAGTCAATGAGCAGTTCTTC. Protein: CASSLRVVNEQFF.

The CDR3 DNA follows: TGCGCCAGCAGCTTGCTAGCGGGAGAGAGGGAGCAGTACTTC. As protein: CASSLLAGEREQYF. The chain combines TRBV5-1 with TRBJ2-7; TRBD2 matches 10 bases. The CDR3 is 14 residues long. Germline CDR1 and CDR2: SGHRS and YFSETQ. V lost 1 base to trimming and J lost 7 bases; unmatched junction nucleotides: 5.

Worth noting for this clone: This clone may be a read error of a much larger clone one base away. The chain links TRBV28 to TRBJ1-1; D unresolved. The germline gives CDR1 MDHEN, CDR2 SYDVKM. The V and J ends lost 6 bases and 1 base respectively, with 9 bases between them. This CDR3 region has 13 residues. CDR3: CASSPRGNTEAFF. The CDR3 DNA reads TGTGCCAGCAGCCCACGGGGGAACACTGAAGCTTTCTTT.

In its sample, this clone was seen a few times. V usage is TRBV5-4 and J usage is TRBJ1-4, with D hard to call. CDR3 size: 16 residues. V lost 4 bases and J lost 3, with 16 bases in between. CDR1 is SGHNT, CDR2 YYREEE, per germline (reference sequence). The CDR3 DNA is TGTGCCAGCAGCGACCTACCGGGAGCCTCTAATGAAAAACTGTTTTTT. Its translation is CASSDLPGASNEKLFF.